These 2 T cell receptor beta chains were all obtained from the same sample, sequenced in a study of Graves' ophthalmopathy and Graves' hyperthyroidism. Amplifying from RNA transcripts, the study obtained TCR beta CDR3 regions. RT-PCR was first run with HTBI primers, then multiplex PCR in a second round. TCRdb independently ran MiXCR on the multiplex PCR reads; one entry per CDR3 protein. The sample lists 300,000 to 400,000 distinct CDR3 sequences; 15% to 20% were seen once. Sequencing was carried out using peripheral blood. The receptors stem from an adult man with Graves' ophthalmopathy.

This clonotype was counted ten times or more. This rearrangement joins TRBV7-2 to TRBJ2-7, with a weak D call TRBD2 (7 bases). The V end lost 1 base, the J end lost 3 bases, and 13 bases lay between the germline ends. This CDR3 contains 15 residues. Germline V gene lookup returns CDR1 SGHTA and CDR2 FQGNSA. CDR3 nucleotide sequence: TGTGCCAGCAGCTTAGGCGGGGGCGAACTCTACGAGCAGTACTTC. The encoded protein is CASSLGGGELYEQYF.

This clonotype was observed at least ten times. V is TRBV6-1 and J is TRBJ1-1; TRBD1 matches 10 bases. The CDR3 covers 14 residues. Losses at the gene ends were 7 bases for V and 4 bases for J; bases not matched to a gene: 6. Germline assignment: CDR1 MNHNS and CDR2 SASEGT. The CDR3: CASNLGQGSTEAFF. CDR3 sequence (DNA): TGTGCCAGCAACTTGGGACAGGGGAGCACTGAAGCTTTCTTT.